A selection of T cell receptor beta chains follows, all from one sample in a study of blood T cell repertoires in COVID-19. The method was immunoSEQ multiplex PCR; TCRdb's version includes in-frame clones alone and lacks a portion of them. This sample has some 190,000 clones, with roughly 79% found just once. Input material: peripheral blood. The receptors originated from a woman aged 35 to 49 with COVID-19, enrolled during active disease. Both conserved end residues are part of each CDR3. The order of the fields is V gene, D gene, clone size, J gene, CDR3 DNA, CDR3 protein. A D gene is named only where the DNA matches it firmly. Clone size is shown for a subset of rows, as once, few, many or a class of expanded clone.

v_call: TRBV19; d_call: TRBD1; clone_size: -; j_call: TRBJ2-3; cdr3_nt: TGTGCCAGTAGTAAAGATCCGGGACAGGGGTTCACAGATACGCAGTATTTT; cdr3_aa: CASSKDPGQGFTDTQYF
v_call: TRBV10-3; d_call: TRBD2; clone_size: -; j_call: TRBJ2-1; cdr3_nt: TGTGCCATCAGTGATCGAGTAGCGGGAGTTTCGGATGAGCAGTTCTTC; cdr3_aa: CAISDRVAGVSDEQFF
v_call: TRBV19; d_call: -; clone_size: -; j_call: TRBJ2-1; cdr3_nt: TGTGCCAGTAGCACCACCGGGGGATTGAATGAGCAGTTCTTC; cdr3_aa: CASSTTGGLNEQFF
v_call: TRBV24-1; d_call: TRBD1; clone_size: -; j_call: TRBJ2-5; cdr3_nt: TGTGCCACCAGTGACCGGACAGGGGTGGAGACCCAGTACTTC; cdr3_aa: CATSDRTGVETQYF
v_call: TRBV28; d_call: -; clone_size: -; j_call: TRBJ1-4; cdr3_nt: TGTGCCAGTAGAACTCAGGGGATTCCTAATGAAAAACTGTTTTTT; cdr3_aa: CASRTQGIPNEKLFF
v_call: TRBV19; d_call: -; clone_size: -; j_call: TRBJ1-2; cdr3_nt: TGTGCCAGTAGCACTCCTCCGACACTCTATGGCTACACCTTC; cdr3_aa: CASSTPPTLYGYTF
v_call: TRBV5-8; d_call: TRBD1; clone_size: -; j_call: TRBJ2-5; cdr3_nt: TGTGCCAGCAGCTATGACGCCCCATACGCCGGGACAGAACAAGAGACCCAGTACTTC; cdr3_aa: CASSYDAPYAGTEQETQYF
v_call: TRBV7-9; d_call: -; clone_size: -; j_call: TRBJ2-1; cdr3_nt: TGTGCCAGCAGCTTAGGGGCAGGGAGGTTCAATGAGCAGTTCTTC; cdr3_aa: CASSLGAGRFNEQFF
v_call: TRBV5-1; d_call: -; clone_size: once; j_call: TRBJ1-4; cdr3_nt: TGCGCCAGCAGCGTCCGACAGGCCTCTAATGAAAAACTGTTTTTT; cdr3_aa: CASSVRQASNEKLFF
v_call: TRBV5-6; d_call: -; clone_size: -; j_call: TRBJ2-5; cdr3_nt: TGTGCCAGCAGCTTTGGAGGGTCGGATGAGACCCAGTACTTC; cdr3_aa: CASSFGGSDETQYF
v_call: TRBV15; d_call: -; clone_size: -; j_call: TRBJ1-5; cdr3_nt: TGTGCCACCAGCAGAGCCCCCGACAGTAGCAATCAGCCCCAGCATTTT; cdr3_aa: CATSRAPDSSNQPQHF
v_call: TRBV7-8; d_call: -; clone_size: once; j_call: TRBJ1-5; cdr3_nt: TGTGCCAGCAGCTCCCCGGCGGGGTTTTCCGATCAGCCCCAGCATTTT; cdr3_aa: CASSSPAGFSDQPQHF
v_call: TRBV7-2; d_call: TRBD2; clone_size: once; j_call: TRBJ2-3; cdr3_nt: TGTGCCAGCAGCTTAGCAGGGACTAGCGGGGAGTCAGATACGCAGTATTTT; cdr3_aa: CASSLAGTSGESDTQYF
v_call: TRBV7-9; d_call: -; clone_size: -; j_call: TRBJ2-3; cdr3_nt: TGTGCCAACCCACCGACTAGATGGGATAGGACAGATACGCAGTATTTT; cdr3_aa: CANPPTRWDRTDTQYF
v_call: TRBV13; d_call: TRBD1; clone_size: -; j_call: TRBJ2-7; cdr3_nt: TGTGCCAGCACGGTCGGACAGGGATCTTCCGAGCAGTACTTC; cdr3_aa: CASTVGQGSSEQYF
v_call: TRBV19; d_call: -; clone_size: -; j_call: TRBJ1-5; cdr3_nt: TGTGCCAGCACCGTGGGGGGGTGGATTCAGCCCCAGCATTTT; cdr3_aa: CASTVGGWIQPQHF
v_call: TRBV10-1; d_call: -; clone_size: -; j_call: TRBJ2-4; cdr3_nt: TGCGCCAGCAGTGAGTCACAGGGCCGTAAAAACATTCAGTACTTC; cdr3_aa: CASSESQGRKNIQYF
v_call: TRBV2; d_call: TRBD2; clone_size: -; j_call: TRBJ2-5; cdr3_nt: TGTGCCAGCAGTGCATTGCTAGCGGGGGCTCTTGAAGAGACCCAGTACTTC; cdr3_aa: CASSALLAGALEETQYF
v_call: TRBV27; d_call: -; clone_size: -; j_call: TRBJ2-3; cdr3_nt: TGTGCCAGCAGTTTGGGGAAGGGAGGCACAGATACGCAGTATTTT; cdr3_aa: CASSLGKGGTDTQYF
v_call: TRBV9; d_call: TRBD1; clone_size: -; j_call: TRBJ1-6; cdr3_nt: TGTGCCAGCAGCGGATTACAGGGGAATTCACCCCTCCACTTT; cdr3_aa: CASSGLQGNSPLHF
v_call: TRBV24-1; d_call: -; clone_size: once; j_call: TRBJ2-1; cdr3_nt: TGTGCCACCAGTGGAAATAGACTAGTTAACCCAAATCACAATGAGCAGTTCTTC; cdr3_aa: CATSGNRLVNPNHNEQFF
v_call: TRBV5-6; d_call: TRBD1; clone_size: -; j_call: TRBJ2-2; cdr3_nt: TGTGCCAGCAGCTTGCTCAGGGGGCGGACCGGGGAGCTGTTTTTT; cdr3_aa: CASSLLRGRTGELFF
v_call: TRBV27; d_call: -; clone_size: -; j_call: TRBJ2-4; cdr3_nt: TGTGCCAGCAGTTTATCCTTACTAGCTCGCATTCAGTACTTC; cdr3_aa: CASSLSLLARIQYF
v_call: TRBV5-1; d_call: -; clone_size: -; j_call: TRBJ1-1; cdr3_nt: TGCGCCAGCAGCCCTGGAGTAGGAATAAACACTGAAGCTTTCTTT; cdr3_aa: CASSPGVGINTEAFF
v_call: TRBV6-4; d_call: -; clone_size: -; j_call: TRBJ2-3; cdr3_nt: TGTGCCAGCAGTCGGGACTCAACAGATACGCAGTATTTT; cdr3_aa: CASSRDSTDTQYF
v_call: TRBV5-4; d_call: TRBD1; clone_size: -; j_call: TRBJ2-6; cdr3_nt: TGTGCCAGCAGACCAGCAGGGGGCGCTGGGGCCAACGTCCTGACTTTC; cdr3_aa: CASRPAGGAGANVLTF
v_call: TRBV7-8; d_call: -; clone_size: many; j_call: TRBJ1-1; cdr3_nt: TGTGCCAGCAGCTTGGGTTTGGGGGGCACTGAAGCTTTCTTT; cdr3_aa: CASSLGLGGTEAFF
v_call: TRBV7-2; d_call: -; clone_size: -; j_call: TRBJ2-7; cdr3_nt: TGTGCCAGCAGCTTAATGGGGAGATCCTACGAGCAGTACTTC; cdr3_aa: CASSLMGRSYEQYF
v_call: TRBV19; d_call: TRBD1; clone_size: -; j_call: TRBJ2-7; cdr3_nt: TGTGCCAGTAGTCACAGGGGGTTTTCCCTCGAGCAGTACTTC; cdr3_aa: CASSHRGFSLEQYF
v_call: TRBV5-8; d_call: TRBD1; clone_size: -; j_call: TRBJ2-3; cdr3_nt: TGTGCCAGCAGGACAGGGGGACGCACAGATACGCAGTATTTT; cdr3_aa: CASRTGGRTDTQYF
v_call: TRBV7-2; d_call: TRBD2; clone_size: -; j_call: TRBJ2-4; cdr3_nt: TGTGCCAGCAGCGAACAGGGACTAGTCGGTTTCATTCAGTACTTC; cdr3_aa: CASSEQGLVGFIQYF
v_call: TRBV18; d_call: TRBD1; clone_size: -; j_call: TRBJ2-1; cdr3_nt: TGTGCCAGCTCGCTACTACAGGGGAATGAGCAGTTCTTC; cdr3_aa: CASSLLQGNEQFF
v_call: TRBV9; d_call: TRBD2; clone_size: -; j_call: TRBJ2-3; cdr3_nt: TGTGCCAGCAGCGTGTTAGCGGGAGCGGATACGCAGTATTTT; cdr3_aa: CASSVLAGADTQYF
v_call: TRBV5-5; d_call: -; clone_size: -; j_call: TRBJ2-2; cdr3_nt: TGTGCCAGCAGCTTAGAAGCGGCGTACACCGGGGAGCTGTTTTTT; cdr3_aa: CASSLEAAYTGELFF
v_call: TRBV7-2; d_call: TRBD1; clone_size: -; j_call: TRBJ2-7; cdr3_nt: TGTGCCAGCAGCTTATTTGGACAGGGAGCCGTCTACGAGCAGTACTTC; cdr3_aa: CASSLFGQGAVYEQYF
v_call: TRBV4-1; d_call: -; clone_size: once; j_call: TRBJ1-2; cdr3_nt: TGCGCCAGCAGCCAAGGTAGAGGGAGCCATGGCTACACCTTC; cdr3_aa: CASSQGRGSHGYTF
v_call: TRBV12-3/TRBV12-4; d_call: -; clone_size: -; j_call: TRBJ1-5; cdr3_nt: TGTGCCAGCAGTTTAGGTGCAGGGAAGCCCCAGCATTTT; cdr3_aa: CASSLGAGKPQHF
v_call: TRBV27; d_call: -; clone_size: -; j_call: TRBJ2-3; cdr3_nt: TGTGCCAGTCGGACAGTAGTCACAGATACGCAGTATTTT; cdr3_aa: CASRTVVTDTQYF
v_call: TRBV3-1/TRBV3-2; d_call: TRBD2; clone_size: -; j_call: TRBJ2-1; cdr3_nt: TGTGCCAGCAGCGTAGCGGTAGCGGGAGGGAGGAATGAGCAGTTCTTC; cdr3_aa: CASSVAVAGGRNEQFF
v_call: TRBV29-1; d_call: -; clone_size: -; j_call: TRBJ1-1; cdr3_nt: TGCAGCGTTGTTGAAGGAGGAGCTTTCTTT; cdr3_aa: CSVVEGGAFF
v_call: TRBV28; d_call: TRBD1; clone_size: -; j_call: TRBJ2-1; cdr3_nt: TGTGCCAGCAGTTACGGGACAGGGAAGGCGAATGAGCAGTTCTTC; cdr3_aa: CASSYGTGKANEQFF
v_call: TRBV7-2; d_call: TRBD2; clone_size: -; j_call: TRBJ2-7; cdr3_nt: TGTGCCAGCAGCTTAGTCTTGGGAGCGGGGTCCTACGAGCAGTACTTC; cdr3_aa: CASSLVLGAGSYEQYF
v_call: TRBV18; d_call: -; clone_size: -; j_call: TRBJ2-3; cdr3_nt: TGTGCCAGCCATACCGGGACTCCGGGCCGGGTAGATACGCAGTATTTT; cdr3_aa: CASHTGTPGRVDTQYF
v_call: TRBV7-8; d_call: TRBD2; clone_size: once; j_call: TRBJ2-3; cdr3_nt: TGTGCCAGCAGCCCCTACCTAGCGGGAAAGTTAGATACGCAGTATTTT; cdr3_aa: CASSPYLAGKLDTQYF